The next 7 T cell receptor beta chains were all read from a single sample in a study of T cell repertoires in ileal Crohn's disease. The time point: neoterminal ileum biopsy at postoperative endoscopy, about 6 months after surgery. Repertoires were generated with immunoSEQ multiplex PCR, while TCRdb's copy carries only in-frame clones and drops some. The sample consists of about 620 clones, 85% of them appearing once. The sample was ileal tissue. The receptors stem from an adult with Crohn's disease.

The chain carries TRBV5-1 and TRBJ2-7; 8 positions match TRBD2. Germline assignment: CDR1 SGHRS and CDR2 YFSETQ. The CDR3 loop spans 15 amino acids. V was clipped by 4 bases and J by 3 bases; unmatched bases: 9. The CDR3 sequence is CASSTGGGPYYEQYF. CDR3 nucleotides: TGCGCCAGCAGCACCGGGGGGGGACCGTACTACGAGCAGTACTTC.

Only one count was recorded for this clone. The rearrangement uses TRBV4-2 and TRBJ2-7; no definite D call. The CDR3 contains 15 residues. Germline V gene data show CDR1 as LGHNA and CDR2 as YNFKEQ. Trimming cost V 0 bases and J 6 bases, with 15 bases left between them. CDR3 sequence reads: CASSQDRANSREQYF. Written as DNA, the CDR3 is TGTGCCAGCAGCCAAGATAGGGCAAATTCACGCGAGCAGTACTTC.

V gene TRBV18 combines with J gene TRBJ2-3; D gene uncertain. Trimming stripped 1 base from V and 1 base from J, with 9 bases between. CDR1 is KGHSH and CDR2 is LQKENI in the germline V gene. This CDR3 is built from 15 residues. CDR3 in DNA: TGTGCCAGCTCACCACTAGACGGACGCACAGATACGCAGTATTTT. It translates to CASSPLDGRTDTQYF. Using reference TRBV18 and TRBJ2-3 for the parts outside the CDR3, the full variable domain is NAGVMQNPRHLVRRRGQEARLRCSPMKGHSHVYWYRQLPEEGLKFMVYLQKENIIDESGMPKERFSAEFPKEGPSILRIQQVVRGDSAAYFCASSPLDGRTDTQYFGPGTRLTVL.

The CDR3 sequence is CASSYGWWPDYEQYF. Written as DNA, the CDR3 is TGTGCCAGCAGTTACGGTTGGTGGCCTGATTACGAGCAGTACTTC. The chain couples TRBV6-6 to TRBJ2-7; D gene unclear. With 2 bases removed from V and 4 bases from J, the gap between germline ends came to 15 bases. Germline V gene lookup returns CDR1 MNHNY and CDR2 SVGAGI (reference sequence). The CDR3 extends over 15 amino acids.

The rearrangement links TRBV19 to TRBJ2-5, with D tentatively TRBD1 (6 bases). V was pared by 5 bases and J by 2 bases, with 18 bases between. From germline, CDR1 is LNHDA and CDR2 SQIVND (reference sequence). The CDR3 consists of 16 residues. This chain's CDR3 is CASSQIQGEVQETQYF. In DNA, the CDR3 is TGTGCCAGTAGTCAGATACAGGGAGAGGTGCAAGAGACCCAGTACTTC.

Points on this clone: The junction departs from germline at one end; a sequencing error may be responsible. The V gene is TRBV5-1, the J gene TRBJ2-2, with 9 nucleotides matching TRBD2. The CDR3 contains 16 residues. Germline CDR1 SGHRS, CDR2 YFSETQ. CDR3 sequence: CASSPTAGGNPGELFF. The CDR3 coding sequence is TGCGCCAGCAGCCCCACGGCGGGGGGGAACCCCGGGGAGCTGTTTTTT.

This sequence joins TRBV28 and TRBJ2-7; TRBD2 is a possible D gene (6 bases). V was trimmed by 8 bases and J by 4 bases, leaving 18 bases between them. Germline values: CDR1 MDHEN, CDR2 SYDVKM. CDR3 size: 14 residues. CDR3 DNA sequence: TGTGCCAGCCTTGGAGTGGCTAGCGCATACGAGCAGTACTTC. Amino acids: CASLGVASAYEQYF.